The 30 T cell receptor beta chains in this list originate from one sample, sequenced in a study of a mutant IDH1 vaccine in newly diagnosed glioma. Regarding time point: week 11, during vaccination. The vaccine gave 300 ug of a 20-mer mutant IDH1 peptide subcutaneously per dose. These TCRs' antigens remain unknown. The table came from immunoSEQ multiplex PCR; TCRdb's copy has only in-frame clones and leaves some out. The sample has around 40,000 clones, 80% to 85% seen once. The source was PBMCs, collected from a glioma patient whose treatment included an IDH1 peptide vaccine. These receptors originate from a man between 40 and 49 years old with glioma.

The chain is built from TRBV7-7 and TRBJ2-2; 12 bases map to TRBD1. The CDR3 extends over 17 amino acids. The germline CDR1 and CDR2 sequences are SSHAT and FNYEAQ (reference sequence). The V segment lost 5 bases and the J segment 4 bases; nucleotides outside the gene matches: 8. The CDR3 bases are TGTGCCAGCAGCCTGGCGGGACAGGGGGCTTCCACCGGGGAGCTGTTTTTT. This gives the protein CASSLAGQGASTGELFF.

J is TRBJ1-1 and V is TRBV5-8; no clear D gene. The CDR3 runs 13 residues. Germline-derived CDR1 and CDR2 are SGHTS and YDEGEE. The V gene lost 1 base and the J gene lost 0 bases, with 4 bases spanning the gap. The CDR3 loop is CASSLSLNTEAFF. The CDR3 bases are TGTGCCAGCAGCTTGTCTCTGAACACTGAAGCTTTCTTT.

The chain combines TRBV7-2 with TRBJ2-7; a weak D match, TRBD1 (5 bases). The CDR3 is 14 amino acids. Germline V lookup: CDR1 SGHTA, CDR2 FQGNSA. V lost 5 bases and J lost 2, with 13 bases in between. In nucleotides, the CDR3 is TGTGCCAGCAGCCCGGACACGACAACCTACGAGCAGTACTTC. It codes for CASSPDTTTYEQYF.

This chain links TRBV7-6 with TRBJ2-7; TRBD2 matches at 7 bases. Looked up from germline, CDR1 is SGHVS and CDR2 is FNYEAQ. This CDR3 is 15 amino acids long. J gave up 6 bases and V 5 bases, and 13 bases lay outside the gene matches. The CDR3: CASSQRTRQNIEQYF. The CDR3 bases are TGTGCCAGCAGCCAACGGACTAGGCAGAATATCGAGCAGTACTTC.

The V gene is TRBV11-2, the J gene TRBJ2-6; maybe TRBD2 (5 bases). The CDR3 is 17 amino acids. Per the germline V gene, CDR1 is SGHAT and CDR2 is FQNNGV. With 4 bases removed from V and 4 bases from J, the gap between germline ends came to 17 bases. CDR3 in DNA: TGTGCCAGCAGCTACGGTTCGGGATGGTCCGGGGCCAACGTCCTGACTTTC. This encodes CASSYGSGWSGANVLTF.

This chain connects TRBV23-1 to TRBJ2-7; 14 bases map to TRBD2. TRBV23-1 is recorded as an ORF, its role being uncertain. V dropped 2 bases and J dropped 6; count of bases not matched to a gene: 6. This CDR3 is 16 amino acids long. The CDR3 protein is CASSQQGLAGVCEQYF. CDR3 DNA sequence: TGCGCCAGCAGTCAACAGGGACTAGCGGGAGTCTGCGAGCAGTACTTC.

The rearrangement uses TRBV21-1 and TRBJ2-1; the D call TRBD2 from the table was never checked on the DNA. TRBV21-1 is a pseudogene segment. The CDR3 runs 18 residues. As DNA, the CDR3 is TGTGCCAGCAGCAAAGGGAGTGGCGGGAGGGCGTTGAGGAATGAGCAGTTCTTC. It is translated as CASSKGSGGRALRNEQFF.

CDR3 in amino acids: CASSFRDPTDTQYF. As DNA, the CDR3 is TGTGCCAGCAGCTTCCGGGACCCCACAGATACGCAGTATTTT. This chain joins TRBV7-2 and TRBJ2-3; D may match TRBD1 or TRBD2 (5 bases each). The CDR3 spans 14 residues. V gave up 3 bases and J gave up 2 bases, with 9 bases separating them. Germline V lookup: CDR1 SGHTA, CDR2 FQGNSA.

This clone was counted a single time. The chain employs TRBV29-1 and TRBJ2-7; no clear D. The V end lost 1 base, the J end lost 2 bases, and 9 bases lay between the germline ends. Germline V gene sequence: CDR1 SQVTM, CDR2 ANQGSEA. The CDR3 consists of 13 residues. The CDR3 sequence: CSVEVESAYEQYF. The DNA of the CDR3 is TGCAGCGTTGAAGTGGAGAGTGCCTACGAGCAGTACTTC.

V gene TRBV5-1 combines with J gene TRBJ2-3, with 9 nucleotides matching TRBD1. In germline, CDR1 is SGHRS, CDR2 YFSETQ. The V segment lost 2 bases and the J segment 2 bases; nucleotides outside the gene matches: 3. There are 15 residues in the CDR3. The CDR3 here is CASSFRDRVTDTQYF. The CDR3 DNA reads as TGCGCCAGCAGCTTCCGGGACAGGGTCACAGATACGCAGTATTTT. Variable domain in full (rest from reference TRBV5-1 and TRBJ2-3): KAGVTQTPRYLIKTRGQQVTLSCSPISGHRSVSWYQQTPGQGLQFLFEYFSETQRNKGNFPGRFSGRQFSNSRSEMNVSTLELGDSALYLCASSFRDRVTDTQYFGPGTRLTVL.

The chain employs TRBV7-9 and TRBJ2-3, with a possible D match to TRBD2 (5 bases). This CDR3 has 13 residues. Trimming stripped 2 bases from V and 4 bases from J, with 7 bases between. Germline CDR1 and CDR2: SEHNR and FQNEAQ (reference sequence). The CDR3 here is CASSLQEADTQYF. In nucleotides, the CDR3 is TGTGCCAGCAGCTTACAGGAGGCAGATACGCAGTATTTT.

J is TRBJ1-3 and V is TRBV4-2; 8 nucleotides line up with TRBD1. This CDR3 region has 11 residues. Germline trimming cut 4 bases from V and 10 bases from J; bases unmatched to any gene: 0. The germline V gene has CDR1 LGHNA and CDR2 YNFKEQ. The chain's CDR3 is CASSRQGTIYF. CDR3 coding DNA: TGTGCCAGCAGCCGACAGGGGACCATATATTTT.

This clone was picked up a small number of times. Other DNA sequences from this sample encode an identical CDR3 as well. This chain connects TRBV5-6 to TRBJ2-5; D is unresolved. The CDR3 totals 12 residues. V lost 1 base, J lost 2 bases, and 3 bases lay in between. The germline V gene has CDR1 SGHDT and CDR2 YYEEEE. CDR3: CASSLLQETQYF. DNA for the CDR3: TGTGCCAGCAGCTTGTTGCAAGAGACCCAGTACTTC.

V and J are TRBV6-1 and TRBJ2-7, with 14 nucleotides matching TRBD2. Germline V CDR1 and CDR2: MNHNS, SASEGT. V lost 2 bases to trimming and J lost 3 bases; unmatched junction nucleotides: 3. The CDR3 spans 16 residues. This chain's CDR3 is CASSEMGTSGGYEQYF. CDR3 DNA: TGTGCCAGCAGTGAAATGGGGACTAGCGGGGGCTACGAGCAGTACTTC.

This clone was observed a handful of times. The chain employs TRBV18 and TRBJ1-3, with unresolved D. Trimming left V 5 bases short and J 0 bases short, with 8 bases between. The CDR3 has 14 residues. Germline CDR1 and CDR2: KGHSH and LQKENI. Here the CDR3 reads CASSSTDSGNTIYF. The DNA for the CDR3 is TGTGCCAGCTCATCGACGGACTCTGGAAACACCATATATTTT.

This chain links TRBV6-6 with TRBJ2-7; D is uncertain. Germline values: CDR1 MNHNY, CDR2 SVGAGI (reference sequence). V dropped 2 bases and J dropped 5 bases, with 1 base sitting between them. The CDR3 totals 10 residues. Written as DNA, the CDR3 is TGTGCCAGCAGTTACAACGAGCAGTACTTC. It codes for CASSYNEQYF.

The gene calls are TRBV28 and TRBJ2-3; D is unclear. The germline CDR1 and CDR2 sequences are MDHEN and SYDVKM. The CDR3 runs to 12 residues. The germline V and J ends were trimmed by 3 bases and 4 bases, with 5 bases remaining between them. CDR3 bases: TGTGCCAGCAGTTTGGTTCCAGATACGCAGTATTTT. As protein: CASSLVPDTQYF.

The chain is built from TRBV19 and TRBJ2-5, with TRBD2 as a possible D gene (5 bases). This CDR3 has 13 amino acids. The germline gives CDR1 LNHDA, CDR2 SQIVND (reference sequence). The V end was cut by 1 base, the J end by 5 bases, with 8 bases between. CDR3 in DNA: TGTGCCAGTAGTATAGCGGGAACGGAGACCCAGTACTTC. This gives the protein CASSIAGTETQYF.

V usage is TRBV5-1 and J usage is TRBJ1-4; a weak D match, TRBD1 (6 bases). CDR3 length: 20 amino acids. Germline V gene lookup returns CDR1 SGHRS and CDR2 YFSETQ. The V end lost 4 bases, the J end lost 0 bases, and 25 bases lay between the germline ends. The CDR3 bases are TGCGCCAGCAGCCCAGGAATGGTTGGCGGGGGCCTTGCAACTAATGAAAAACTGTTTTTT. Translated, it gives CASSPGMVGGGLATNEKLFF.

This rearrangement joins TRBV10-1 to TRBJ2-5, with D maybe TRBD1 (5 bases). This CDR3 has 13 residues. From germline, CDR1 is WNHNN and CDR2 SYGVQD (reference sequence). The ends were cut back, 7 bases at V and 6 bases at J, with 15 bases in the middle. The CDR3 DNA sequence: TGCGCCAGCAAGGGTGGCAGGGTAAAGACCCAGTACTTC. Protein: CASKGGRVKTQYF.

This clone was found once. V and J are TRBV5-1 and TRBJ2-5, with D tentatively TRBD1 (6 bases). CDR1 and CDR2 (germline): SGHRS, YFSETQ. The CDR3 runs 13 residues. The V end lost 5 bases, the J end lost 5 bases, and 13 bases lay between the germline ends. The CDR3 bases are TGCGCCAGCAGGTTCACAGGGTGGGAGACCCAGTACTTC. Translated: CASRFTGWETQYF.

The chain employs TRBV5-8 and TRBJ1-2; a possible D gene is TRBD1 (5 bases). V gave up 2 bases and J gave up 3 bases, with 14 bases separating them. The CDR3 totals 15 residues. Per germline, CDR1 SGHTS and CDR2 YDEGEE. Here the CDR3 DNA reads TGTGCCAGCAGCTTCGCCGGGACGGCGCACTATGGCTACACCTTC. Protein: CASSFAGTAHYGYTF.

The chain recombines TRBV9 with TRBJ1-2; 9 positions match TRBD1. Germline V CDR1 and CDR2: SGDLS, YYNGEE. The CDR3 spans 16 residues. V lost 0 bases to trimming and J lost 4 bases; unmatched junction nucleotides: 7. The CDR3 spells CASSVAGATGGYGYTF. The DNA for the CDR3 is TGTGCCAGCAGCGTAGCTGGGGCGACAGGGGGCTATGGCTACACCTTC.

The CDR3 nucleotides are TGTGCCAGCAGTTTGACAACCGGGGAGCTGTTTTTT. Translation: CASSLTTGELFF. V gene TRBV28 combines with J gene TRBJ2-2; D unresolved. Germline CDR1 is MDHEN and CDR2 is SYDVKM. V was trimmed by 3 bases and J by 5 bases, leaving 4 bases between them. This CDR3 region has 12 residues. Drawing the rest from reference TRBV28 and TRBJ2-2, the complete variable domain is DVKVTQSSRYLVKRTGEKVFLECVQDMDHENMFWYRQDPGLGLRLIYFSYDVKMKEKGDIPEGYSVSREKKERFSLILESASTNQTSMYLCASSLTTGELFFGEGSRLTVL.

V usage is TRBV2 and J usage is TRBJ2-1, with TRBD1 matching over 9 bases. The trim removed 4 bases at V and 7 bases at J, leaving 14 bases unmatched. In germline, CDR1 is SNHLY, CDR2 FYNNEI. This CDR3 has 17 residues. The chain's CDR3 is CASSGFAGTGRGNEQFF. For the CDR3, the DNA is TGTGCCAGCAGTGGGTTCGCGGGGACAGGGAGGGGAAATGAGCAGTTCTTC.

The chain couples TRBV6-6 to TRBJ2-7, with 12 bases matching TRBD2. Looked up from germline, CDR1 is MNHNY and CDR2 is SVGAGI (reference sequence). CDR3 size: 14 residues. V lost 5 bases to trimming and J lost 6 bases; unmatched junction nucleotides: 5. CDR3 residues: CASSLTSGSIEQYF. The CDR3 DNA follows: TGTGCCAGCAGTCTGACTAGCGGGAGTATCGAGCAGTACTTC.

This clone came up a few times. The rearrangement joins TRBV7-8 to TRBJ1-3; possibly TRBD1 for D (6 bases). The V gene's germline CDR1 is SGHVS and CDR2 FQNEAQ. The CDR3 spans 15 residues. Trimming removed 1 base from V and 4 bases from J, with 11 bases in between. CDR3 sequence: CASSLGGGHGNTIYF. CDR3 DNA sequence: TGTGCCAGCAGCTTAGGAGGGGGGCACGGAAACACCATATATTTT.

V gene TRBV6-1 combines with J gene TRBJ1-5; D might be TRBD1 (5 bases). V dropped 2 bases and J dropped 1 base, with 15 bases sitting between them. Germline V gene lookup returns CDR1 MNHNS and CDR2 SASEGT. The CDR3 has 17 residues. The CDR3 region is CASSELRGTGSNQPQHF. CDR3 in DNA: TGTGCCAGCAGTGAATTACGAGGGACGGGGAGCAATCAGCCCCAGCATTTT.

A note on this clone: At one end the junction does not follow the germline gene, possibly because of a read error. In nucleotides, the CDR3 is TGTGCCAGCAGCTCAGAGGACTTC. It yields the protein CASSSEDF. J is TRBJ2-7 and V is TRBV7-9; no firm D call. This CDR3 has 8 residues. Germline CDR1 reads SEHNR; CDR2 reads FQNEAQ (reference sequence).

About this clone itself: Additional DNA sequences in this sample encode the identical CDR3. The chain joins TRBV5-1 to TRBJ2-3; D remains unclear. The germline CDR1 and CDR2 sequences are SGHRS and YFSETQ. V dropped 2 bases and J dropped 5 bases, with 9 bases sitting between them. The CDR3 is 13 residues long. CDR3 sequence reads: CASSFPGEDTQYF. The CDR3 DNA is TGCGCCAGCAGCTTCCCGGGCGAAGATACGCAGTATTTT.